The rows below give T cell receptor beta chains drawn from one sample of a study of beta chain features in type 1 diabetes. The assay was immunoSEQ multiplex PCR, and TCRdb's table has in-frame clones only and misses some. The sample has some 240,000 clones, roughly 17% seen once. The sequencing sample was made of naive CD4+ T cells from blood. These receptors all stem from a man under 40 with type 1 diabetes. Both conserved end residues are part of each CDR3. D genes are given only for firm matches. The size entry is marked missing in some rows and otherwise reads once, few, many or a size class.

v_gene	j_gene	d_gene	abundance	CDR3nt	CDR3aa
TRBV7-2	TRBJ2-1	-	few	TGTGCCAGCAGCTCCGCCGGGAGCTCCTACAATGAGCAGTTCTTC	CASSSAGSSYNEQFF
TRBV7-2	TRBJ2-4	-	-	TGTGCCTCTAGAACAGGGAGGGACAAAAACATTCAGTACTTC	CASRTGRDKNIQYF
TRBV29-1	TRBJ1-5	-	-	TGCAGCGTAACCCAGGGGTATAGCAATCAGCCCCAGCATTTT	CSVTQGYSNQPQHF
TRBV30	TRBJ1-2	-	few	TGTGCCTGGAGTGTGAGCTATGGCTACACCTTC	CAWSVSYGYTF
TRBV7-9	TRBJ2-5	-	-	TGTGCCAGCAGCTTAGGGGCAGGGAGAGAGACCCAGTACTTC	CASSLGAGRETQYF
TRBV30	TRBJ2-1	-	-	TGTGCCTGGATAACGGACGGAAACTACAATGAGCAGTTCTTC	CAWITDGNYNEQFF
TRBV18	TRBJ2-3	TRBD2	few	TGTGCCAGCTCACCTAAGCTAGCGGCCTGGGGTTTT	CASSPKLAAWGF
TRBV9	TRBJ2-7	-	-	TGTGCCAGCAGCCGAGGGACGCAAGCCTACGAGCAGTACTTC	CASSRGTQAYEQYF
TRBV28	TRBJ2-5	-	-	TGTGCCAGCAGTTTCCAGTCCGTGGAGACCCAGTACTTC	CASSFQSVETQYF
TRBV2	TRBJ2-2	-	-	TGTGCCAGCAGTGAAGAGGTGGGAGTAGCCGGGGAGCTGTTTTTT	CASSEEVGVAGELFF
TRBV6-5	TRBJ2-6	-	-	TGTGCCAGCAGTTACTCCCCGAGCTCTGGGGCCAACGTCCTGACTTTC	CASSYSPSSGANVLTF
TRBV5-1	TRBJ2-1	-	few	TGCGCCAGCAGGAGAGGGACACTGAACTACAATGAGCAGTTCTTC	CASRRGTLNYNEQFF
TRBV6-5	TRBJ2-1	TRBD2	few	TGTGCCAGCAGCCCCTCGGGGGGCTCCTACAATGAGCAGTTCTTC	CASSPSGGSYNEQFF
TRBV7-9	TRBJ2-7	TRBD2	few	TGTGCCAGCAGCTTAGCGACTAGCAGCGAGCAGTACTTC	CASSLATSSEQYF
TRBV7-9	TRBJ2-1	TRBD1	few	TGTGCCAGCAGCCCCGGACAGGGTTACAATGAGCAGTTCTTC	CASSPGQGYNEQFF
TRBV4-3	TRBJ2-3	-	few	TGCGCCAGCAGGCAAACCAGGGTCACAGATACGCAGTATTTT	CASRQTRVTDTQYF
TRBV20-1	TRBJ2-3	-	-	TGCAGTGCTAGAGTTGATACGCAGTATTTT	CSARVDTQYF
TRBV7-3	TRBJ2-7	TRBD2	few	TGTGCCAGCAGCTTCGCACTAGCGGGAGGAAACTCCTACGAGCAGTACTTC	CASSFALAGGNSYEQYF
TRBV28	TRBJ2-7	-	-	TGTGCCAGCAGTCCCCGACAGGAGCAGTACTTC	CASSPRQEQYF
TRBV27	TRBJ2-5	-	-	TGTGCCAGCAGAGGACTGGGGGGCGTAGAGACCCAGTACTTC	CASRGLGGVETQYF
TRBV7-8	TRBJ1-5	TRBD1	-	TGTGCCAGCGAACAGGGGGCTGGCAATCAGCCCCAGCATTTT	CASEQGAGNQPQHF
TRBV20-1	TRBJ2-7	-	few	TGCAGTGCTCCAGAGTACTACGAGCAGTACTTC	CSAPEYYEQYF
TRBV28	TRBJ1-5	-	-	TGTGCCAGCAGAGTGGTGAATCAGCCCCAGCATTTT	CASRVVNQPQHF
TRBV5-1	TRBJ2-3	TRBD1	few	TGCGCCAGCAGCTTGGGAGGACAGGGAGTCATGGGCACAGATACGCAGTATTTT	CASSLGGQGVMGTDTQYF
TRBV10-3	TRBJ1-5	TRBD1	few	TGTGCCATCAGTGAACAGGGGGGAAATCAGCCCCAGCATTTT	CAISEQGGNQPQHF
TRBV7-2	TRBJ2-1	TRBD2	few	TGTGCCAGCAGCTTAGGGCTAGCGGGAGTCCGGAGTAATGAGCAGTTCTTC	CASSLGLAGVRSNEQFF
TRBV7-9	TRBJ2-5	-	-	TGTGCCAGCAGCTTAAATAGCGGGACAGAAGAGACCCAGTACTTC	CASSLNSGTEETQYF
TRBV20-1	TRBJ2-1	-	few	TGCAGTGCTACCAACAATGAGCAGTTCTTC	CSATNNEQFF
TRBV5-1	TRBJ1-1	-	-	TGCGCCAGCAGCCTCCGGGAGAACACTGAAGCTTTCTTT	CASSLRENTEAFF
TRBV9	TRBJ2-7	TRBD1	few	TGTGCCAGCAGCGCCTATCCCGGGACAGGATACGAGCAGTACTTC	CASSAYPGTGYEQYF
TRBV30	TRBJ1-1	-	-	TGTGCCTGGAGCGAACTAGGGACACTGAACACTGAAGCTTTCTTT	CAWSELGTLNTEAFF
TRBV9	TRBJ2-2	TRBD2	-	TGTGCCAGCAGCGTAAGGACTAGCGGGAGGCGAGTCGGCACCGGGGAGCTGTTTTTT	CASSVRTSGRRVGTGELFF
TRBV7-2	TRBJ2-5	-	-	TGTGCCAGCAGGAAAACCGGCCTTCCAACGGAGACCCAGTACTTC	CASRKTGLPTETQYF
TRBV29-1	TRBJ2-3	-	-	TGCAGCGTGGGGGGCAGGACCACAGATACGCAGTATTTT	CSVGGRTTDTQYF
TRBV5-1	TRBJ2-5	-	-	TGCGCCAGCAGCTTTGACAGCCAAGAGACCCAGTACTTC	CASSFDSQETQYF
TRBV7-2	TRBJ2-1	TRBD2	few	TGTGCCAGCACCTCCCCATCAGGGGTGGTACTAGCGGGAGGCAGGGAGCAGTTCTTC	CASTSPSGVVLAGGREQFF
TRBV9	TRBJ1-1	TRBD1	-	TGTGCCAGCAGCCCAAGACAGGGTTGGAACACTGAAGCTTTCTTT	CASSPRQGWNTEAFF